A single sample gave rise to the 18 T cell receptor beta chains below, sequenced in a study of blood T cell repertoires in COVID-19. The assay was immunoSEQ multiplex PCR, and TCRdb's table has in-frame clones only and misses some. Found here are approximately 92,000 clones, 70% to 90% of them singletons; the top ten hold approximately 16%. Specimen: peripheral blood. All receptors come from an older woman with COVID-19, enrolled during active disease.

This sequence joins TRBV11-3 and TRBJ2-1, with D maybe TRBD1 (5 bases). This CDR3 is 15 amino acids long. From germline, CDR1 is SGHNT and CDR2 YENEEA. The V end was cut by 5 bases, the J end by 2 bases, with 13 bases between. CDR3 nucleotide sequence: TGTGCCAGCAGCCCGAGCAGGGAACCCTACAATGAGCAGTTCTTC. Its translation: CASSPSREPYNEQFF.

This clone has just one count. J is TRBJ2-5 and V is TRBV30; TRBD1 agrees at 10 bases. CDR3 size: 13 residues. CDR1 and CDR2 from the germline V gene are GTSNPN and SVGIG (reference sequence). V lost 7 bases and J lost 9; bases outside the gene matches: 11. CDR3 nucleotide sequence: TGTGCCTCGATAGGGACAGGGGCGGTGGCCCAGTACTTC. This codes for CASIGTGAVAQYF.

The genes are TRBV4-2 and TRBJ2-5; TRBD2 agrees at 9 bases. This CDR3 contains 15 residues. Germline loops: CDR1 LGHNA, CDR2 YNFKEQ. The V segment lost 2 bases and the J segment 1 base; nucleotides outside the gene matches: 2. The CDR3 nucleotides are TGTGCCAGCAGCCAAACTAGCGGGCCCCAAGAGACCCAGTACTTC. Translation gives CASSQTSGPQETQYF.

This clone occurred a few times. This chain joins TRBV12-3 or TRBV12-4 and TRBJ2-7; no reliable D call. CDR3 length: 12 residues. Trimming removed 6 bases from V and 2 bases from J, with 8 bases in between. CDR3 in amino acids: CASSLWPYEQYF. CDR3 DNA sequence: TGTGCCAGCAGCCTCTGGCCCTACGAGCAGTACTTC.

This chain uses TRBV11-2 with TRBJ2-5, with D perhaps TRBD2 (5 bases). Between the trimmed V and J ends, which lost 1 base and 2 bases, there was a span of 17 bases. Germline CDR1 is SGHAT and CDR2 is FQNNGV. This CDR3 contains 17 residues. CDR3 DNA sequence: TGTGCCAGCAGCTTAGGCGGATCCTCGGGGAGTCAAGAGACCCAGTACTTC. Translated: CASSLGGSSGSQETQYF.

CDR3 nucleotides: TGTGCCAGCAGCAGACCGTCGACTAGCGGGGGGCTCTTCGAGCAGTACTTC. Translation: CASSRPSTSGGLFEQYF. V usage is TRBV28 and J usage is TRBJ2-7, with 13 bases identical to TRBD2. This CDR3 has 17 amino acids. Losses at the gene ends were 6 bases for V and 6 bases for J; bases not matched to a gene: 14. The germline V gene encodes CDR1 MDHEN and CDR2 SYDVKM. The whole variable domain, remainder taken from reference TRBV28 and TRBJ2-7, is DVKVTQSSRYLVKRTGEKVFLECVQDMDHENMFWYRQDPGLGLRLIYFSYDVKMKEKGDIPEGYSVSREKKERFSLILESASTNQTSMYLCASSRPSTSGGLFEQYFGPGTRLTVT.

V gene TRBV3-1 (or the pseudogene TRBV3-2) combines with J gene TRBJ1-2; 9 bases match TRBD1. Trimming removed 1 base from V and 5 bases from J; junction bases left unmatched: 5. CDR1 and CDR2 (germline): LGHDT, YNNKEL (reference sequence). This CDR3 has 15 amino acids. The CDR3: CASSQGTGEGYGYTF. The DNA for the CDR3 is TGTGCCAGCAGCCAAGGGACAGGGGAGGGGTATGGCTACACCTTC.

The genes are TRBV4-3 and TRBJ2-1; D is ambiguous. CDR3 length: 16 residues. Germline loops: CDR1 LGHNA, CDR2 YSLEER. Trimming stripped 1 base from V and 4 bases from J, with 14 bases between. The CDR3 region has the DNA TGCGCCAGCAGCCAAGGCCGGCGGCATATTTACAATGAGCAGTTCTTC. Its translation: CASSQGRRHIYNEQFF.

This sequence joins TRBV4-1 and TRBJ1-4; D is undetermined. V lost 3 bases, J lost 8 bases, and 22 bases lay in between. The length of the CDR3 is 17 residues. Germline CDR1 is MGHRA and CDR2 is YSYEKL. CDR3 in DNA: TGCGCCAGCAGCCATAGGCTCGGAGTGGAGTTCGAAGAAAAACTGTTTTTT. Translating gives CASSHRLGVEFEEKLFF.

The chain links TRBV6-6 to TRBJ2-7; perhaps TRBD2 as D (5 bases). This CDR3 has 15 residues. V shed 0 bases and J shed 3 bases, with 12 bases lying between them. Germline CDR1 is MNHNY and CDR2 is SVGAGI (reference sequence). The CDR3 is CASSYSSGRDYEQYF. CDR3 in DNA: TGTGCCAGCAGTTACTCGTCAGGCCGGGACTACGAGCAGTACTTC.

The rearrangement links TRBV6-1 to TRBJ1-4; 9 bases agree with TRBD1. CDR1 and CDR2 from the germline V gene are MNHNS and SASEGT. The CDR3 totals 16 residues. V shed 3 bases, J shed 7 bases, and the junction held 9 bases outside the gene matches. The CDR3 DNA sequence: TGTGCCAGCAGTGATTCGACAGGGGGATGGGGTGAAAAACTGTTTTTT. This encodes CASSDSTGGWGEKLFF.

The chain uses TRBV5-8 and TRBJ1-2, with D perhaps matching TRBD1 (6 bases). This CDR3 is built from 13 residues. The V gene lost 5 bases and the J gene lost 5 bases, with 13 bases spanning the gap. Germline lookup yields CDR1 SGHTS and CDR2 YDEGEE. CDR3 in amino acids: CASRLQGGYGYTF. CDR3 nucleotide sequence: TGTGCCAGCAGGTTACAGGGTGGGTATGGCTACACCTTC.

The CDR3 coding sequence is TGTGCCAGTAGTCCCCGACAGGGTGTCATGAACACTGAAGCTTTCTTT. Amino acid sequence: CASSPRQGVMNTEAFF. The chain employs TRBV19 and TRBJ1-1, with 7 nucleotides matching TRBD1. The CDR3 contains 16 residues. Trimming removed 5 bases from V and 0 bases from J; junction bases left unmatched: 9. CDR1 is LNHDA, CDR2 SQIVND, per germline (reference sequence).

The chain combines TRBV3-1 (or the pseudogene TRBV3-2) with TRBJ2-5; maybe TRBD2 (6 bases). This CDR3 contains 15 residues. V lost 3 bases and J lost 1, with 12 bases in between. Germline CDR1 and CDR2: LGHDT and YNNKEL (reference sequence). This chain's CDR3 is CASSQALASQETQYF. CDR3 DNA sequence: TGTGCCAGCAGCCAGGCACTAGCCTCCCAAGAGACCCAGTACTTC.

Only a few counts were recorded for this clone. The CDR3 nucleotides are TGTGCCAGCAGTTACCTGAAGGCCGGGGAAAAACTGTTTTTT. Protein product: CASSYLKAGEKLFF. The chain combines TRBV6-5 with TRBJ1-4; no reliable D call. The CDR3 totals 14 residues. V lost 2 bases to trimming and J lost 8 bases, with 12 bases between them. Germline V gene lookup returns CDR1 MNHEY and CDR2 SVGAGI.

This chain uses TRBV7-9 with TRBJ2-6, with TRBD1 matching over 7 bases. Germline lookup yields CDR1 SEHNR and CDR2 FQNEAQ (reference sequence). The CDR3 sequence is 16 residues long. J was trimmed by 0 bases and V by 8 bases; bases with no gene match: 7. The CDR3 DNA is TGTGCCAGCCCTAGGGGGCGGACCTCTGGGGCCAACGTCCTGACTTTC. As protein: CASPRGRTSGANVLTF. Complete variable domain (other parts from reference TRBV7-9 and TRBJ2-6): DTGVSQNPRHKITKRGQNVTFRCDPISEHNRLYWYRQTLGQGPEFLTYFQNEAQLEKSRLLSDRFSAERPKGSFSTLEIQRTEQGDSAMYLCASPRGRTSGANVLTFGAGSRLTVL.

The genes are TRBV6-7 and TRBJ1-5; 7 positions match TRBD1. TRBV6-7 is assigned to the ORF class and has an uncertain function. The CDR3 is 15 residues long. V shed 6 bases and J 0 bases; nucleotides not matched to a gene: 5. The CDR3 protein is CASSQGQYSNQPQHF. The CDR3 DNA is TGTGCCAGCAGCCAGGGACAGTATAGCAATCAGCCCCAGCATTTT.

This clone was observed a handful of times. This chain uses TRBV4-1 with TRBJ1-1; TRBD1 matches 7 bases. The germline V gene has CDR1 MGHRA and CDR2 YSYEKL. The CDR3 extends over 15 amino acids. The trim removed 1 base at V and 3 bases at J, leaving 5 bases unmatched. DNA for the CDR3: TGCGCCAGCAGCCAAGGACAGGGCCTCGACACTGAAGCTTTCTTT. Its protein is CASSQGQGLDTEAFF.